The clone carrying this TCR beta chain came up a few times. Its antigen is unidentified. The entry originates in a study of memory CD4+ T cells and cytomegalovirus serostatus. Study observations and caveats: Each of 67 CMV-associated TCRbeta sequences occurred in one to five individuals.

The sort gate was single viable CD3+CD4+CD8-CD45RO+ cells for memory CD4+ T cells. CMV serostatus came from serum IgG against pp150, pp28, p38, p52. Total CD4+ T cells were enriched by CD4 positive selection. Trimming took off 1 base at V and 7 bases at J, with 7 bases between the two ends. CDR1 and CDR2 (germline): SEHNR, FQNEAQ (reference sequence). The CDR3 spans 13 residues. Measured with immunoSEQ multiplex PCR; TCRdb has only the in-frame clones, and not every one. The sample carries some 50,000 clones, around three quarters recorded once. This clonotype was obtained from an adult in good health and CMV-seronegative. Sequenced: memory CD4+ T cells from blood. The chain joins TRBV7-9 to TRBJ1-4; D gene unclear. CDR3 sequence (DNA): TGTGCCAGCAGCTTAGTGGGCGTTGAAAAACTGTTTTTT. It codes for CASSLVGVEKLFF.